Many counts were recorded for the clone carrying this T cell receptor beta chain. The target antigen is unknown. The memory fraction was CD4+CD45RO+CD25- cells. Study conclusions and caveats: The TCR gene usage of tumor memory CD4+ T cells clustered together with blood and lymph node memory CD4+ cells and with lymph node naive CD4+ cells. Greatest tumor Treg TCR overlap was with tumor naive CD4+ cells.

Semi-nested PCR with Nested Universal Primer A followed constant-region reverse priming of full-length variable regions. TCRdb reprocessed the 5' RACE reads via MiXCR and lists one record per CDR3 protein. The sample lists about 64,000 distinct CDR3 sequences, about 20% occurring once. The TCR was taken from a female donor with breast cancer. Material: memory CD4+ T cells sorted from a lymph node. Subset: memory CD4+ T cells, CD4+CD45RO+CD25-.

The CDR3 is CASTPAGTRNTGELFF. The CDR3 bases are TGCGCCAGCACCCCAGCAGGCACCCGGAACACCGGGGAGCTGTTTTTT. The V and J genes are TRBV5-1 and TRBJ2-2, with D unclear. The ends were cut back, 6 bases at V and 1 base at J, with 16 bases in the middle. There are 16 residues in the CDR3. CDR1 is SGHRS, CDR2 YFSETQ, per germline.